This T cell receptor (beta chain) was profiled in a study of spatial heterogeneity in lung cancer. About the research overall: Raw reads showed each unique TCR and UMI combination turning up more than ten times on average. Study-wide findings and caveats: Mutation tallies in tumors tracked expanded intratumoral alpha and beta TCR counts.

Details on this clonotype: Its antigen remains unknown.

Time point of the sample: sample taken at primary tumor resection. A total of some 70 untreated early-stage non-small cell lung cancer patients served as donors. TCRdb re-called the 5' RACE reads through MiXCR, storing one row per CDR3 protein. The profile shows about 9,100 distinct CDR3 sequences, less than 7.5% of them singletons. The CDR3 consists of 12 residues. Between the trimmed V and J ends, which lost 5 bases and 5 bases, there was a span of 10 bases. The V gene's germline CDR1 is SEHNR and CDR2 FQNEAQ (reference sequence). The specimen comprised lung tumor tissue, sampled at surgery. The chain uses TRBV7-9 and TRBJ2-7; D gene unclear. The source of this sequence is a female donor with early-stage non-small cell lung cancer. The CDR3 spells CASSPDLNEQYF. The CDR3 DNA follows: TGTGCCAGCAGCCCCGATTTAAACGAGCAGTACTTC.